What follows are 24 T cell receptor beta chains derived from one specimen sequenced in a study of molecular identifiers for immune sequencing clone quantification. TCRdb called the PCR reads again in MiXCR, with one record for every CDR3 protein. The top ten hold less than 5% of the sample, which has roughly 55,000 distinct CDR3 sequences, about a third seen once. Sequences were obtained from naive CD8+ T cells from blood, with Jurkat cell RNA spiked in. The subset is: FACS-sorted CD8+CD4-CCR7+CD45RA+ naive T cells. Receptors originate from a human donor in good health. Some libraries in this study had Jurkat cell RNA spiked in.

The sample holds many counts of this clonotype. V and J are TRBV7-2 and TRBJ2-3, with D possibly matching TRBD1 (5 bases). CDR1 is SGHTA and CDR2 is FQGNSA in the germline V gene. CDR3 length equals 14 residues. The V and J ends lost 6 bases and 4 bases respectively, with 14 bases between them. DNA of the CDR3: TGTGCCAGCAGAGGGCAGGGTGATCCAGATACGCAGTATTTT. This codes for CASRGQGDPDTQYF.

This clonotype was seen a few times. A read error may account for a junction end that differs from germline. The CDR3 loop reads CSAPSSYQEPQYF. The CDR3 DNA follows: TGCAGTGCTCCCTCGTCGTACCAAGAGCCCCAGTACTTC. This sequence joins TRBV20-1 and TRBJ2-5; the D is unclear. This CDR3 is 13 amino acids long. Germline V CDR1 and CDR2: DFQATT, SNEGSKA (reference sequence).

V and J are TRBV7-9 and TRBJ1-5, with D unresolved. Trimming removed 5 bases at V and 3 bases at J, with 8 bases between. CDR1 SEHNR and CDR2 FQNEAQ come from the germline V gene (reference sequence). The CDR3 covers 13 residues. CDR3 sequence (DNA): TGTGCCAGCAGCCGGAATAACAATCAGCCCCAGCATTTT. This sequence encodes CASSRNNNQPQHF. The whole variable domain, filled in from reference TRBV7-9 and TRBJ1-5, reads DTGVSQNPRHKITKRGQNVTFRCDPISEHNRLYWYRQTLGQGPEFLTYFQNEAQLEKSRLLSDRFSAERPKGSFSTLEIQRTEQGDSAMYLCASSRNNNQPQHFGDGTRLSIL.

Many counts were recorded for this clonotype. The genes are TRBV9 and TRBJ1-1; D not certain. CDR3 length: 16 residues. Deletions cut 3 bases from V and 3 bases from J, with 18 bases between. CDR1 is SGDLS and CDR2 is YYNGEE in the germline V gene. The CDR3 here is CASSGADGLLYTEAFF. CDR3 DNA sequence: TGTGCCAGCAGCGGCGCTGATGGGCTTTTGTACACTGAAGCTTTCTTT.

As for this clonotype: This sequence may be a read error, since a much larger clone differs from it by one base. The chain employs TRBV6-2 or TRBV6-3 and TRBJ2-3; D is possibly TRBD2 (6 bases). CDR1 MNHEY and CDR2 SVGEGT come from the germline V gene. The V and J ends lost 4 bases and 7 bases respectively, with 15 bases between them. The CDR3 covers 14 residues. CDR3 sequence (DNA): TGTGCCAGCAGTTTCGCTAGCGCAGGGAATACGCAGTATTTT. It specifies CASSFASAGNTQYF.

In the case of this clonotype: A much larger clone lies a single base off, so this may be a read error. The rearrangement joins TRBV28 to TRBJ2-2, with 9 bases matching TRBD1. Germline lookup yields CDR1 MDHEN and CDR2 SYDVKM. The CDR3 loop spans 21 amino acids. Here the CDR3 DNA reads TGTGCCAGCCTAAGAGGGAATGGATTAACCGGGACAGGGTCTTGGACCGGGGAGCAGTTTTTT. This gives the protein CASLRGNGLTGTGSWTGEQFF.

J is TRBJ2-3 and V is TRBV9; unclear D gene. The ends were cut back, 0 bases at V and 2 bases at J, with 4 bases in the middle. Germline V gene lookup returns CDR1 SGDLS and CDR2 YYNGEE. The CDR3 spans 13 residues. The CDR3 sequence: CASSVVSTDTQYF. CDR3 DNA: TGTGCCAGCAGCGTAGTGTCCACAGATACGCAGTATTTT.

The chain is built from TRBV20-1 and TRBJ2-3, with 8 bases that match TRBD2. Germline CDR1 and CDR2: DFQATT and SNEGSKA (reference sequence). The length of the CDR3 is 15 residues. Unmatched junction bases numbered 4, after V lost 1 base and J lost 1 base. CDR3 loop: CSARAGGDGTDTQYF. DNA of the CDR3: TGCAGTGCTAGAGCCGGGGGGGATGGCACAGATACGCAGTATTTT.

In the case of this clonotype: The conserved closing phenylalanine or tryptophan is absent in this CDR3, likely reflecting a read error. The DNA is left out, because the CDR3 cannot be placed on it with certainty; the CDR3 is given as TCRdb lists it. The CDR3 spells CASSVGGVNSPLHI. The J gene is TRBJ1-6, the V gene TRBV9. Germline assignment: CDR1 SGDLS and CDR2 YYNGEE. The CDR3 spans 14 amino acids, including both terminal residues.

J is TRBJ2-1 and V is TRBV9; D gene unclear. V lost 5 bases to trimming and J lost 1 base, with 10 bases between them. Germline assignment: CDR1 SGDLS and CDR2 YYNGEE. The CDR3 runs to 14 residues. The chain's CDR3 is CASRPTGSYNEQFF. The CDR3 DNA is TGTGCCAGCAGACCGACCGGGTCCTACAATGAGCAGTTCTTC.

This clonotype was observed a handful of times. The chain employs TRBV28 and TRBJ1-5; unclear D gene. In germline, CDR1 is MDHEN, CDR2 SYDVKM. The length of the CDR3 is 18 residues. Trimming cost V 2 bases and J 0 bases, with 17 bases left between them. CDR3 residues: CASSLVGPGRNSNQPQHF. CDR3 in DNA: TGTGCCAGCAGTTTAGTCGGACCGGGAAGGAATAGCAATCAGCCCCAGCATTTT.

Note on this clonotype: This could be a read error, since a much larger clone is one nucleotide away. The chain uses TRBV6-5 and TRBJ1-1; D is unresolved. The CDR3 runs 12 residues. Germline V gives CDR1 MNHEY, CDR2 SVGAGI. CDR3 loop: CASGWRAAEAIF. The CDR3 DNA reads TGTGCCAGCGGGTGGAGGGCGGCTGAAGCTATCTTT.

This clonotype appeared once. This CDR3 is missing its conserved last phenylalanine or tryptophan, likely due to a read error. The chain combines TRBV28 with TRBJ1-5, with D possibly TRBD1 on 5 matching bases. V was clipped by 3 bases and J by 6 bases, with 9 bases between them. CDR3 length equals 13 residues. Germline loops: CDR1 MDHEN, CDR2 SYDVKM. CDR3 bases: TGTGCCAGCAGTTTTCGGGGCGCTCAGCCCCAGCATTTA. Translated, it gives CASSFRGAQPQHL.

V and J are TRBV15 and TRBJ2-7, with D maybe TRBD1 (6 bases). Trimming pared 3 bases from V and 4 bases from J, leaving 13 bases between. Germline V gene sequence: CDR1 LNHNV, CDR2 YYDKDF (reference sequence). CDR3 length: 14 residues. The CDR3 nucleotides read TGTGCCACCAGCAGGGACAGAAACGGGTACGAGCAGTACTTC. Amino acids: CATSRDRNGYEQYF.

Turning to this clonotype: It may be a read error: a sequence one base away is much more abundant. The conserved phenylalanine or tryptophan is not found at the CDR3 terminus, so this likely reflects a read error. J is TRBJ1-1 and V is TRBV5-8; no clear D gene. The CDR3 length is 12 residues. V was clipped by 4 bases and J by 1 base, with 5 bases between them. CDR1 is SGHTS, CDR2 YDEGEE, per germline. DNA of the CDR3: TGTGCCAGCAGCCACAGGAACACTGAAGCTTTCATT. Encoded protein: CASSHRNTEAFI.

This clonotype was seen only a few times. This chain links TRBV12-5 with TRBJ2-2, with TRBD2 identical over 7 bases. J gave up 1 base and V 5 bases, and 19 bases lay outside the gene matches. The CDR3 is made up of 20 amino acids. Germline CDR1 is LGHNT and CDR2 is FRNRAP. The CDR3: CASGLLLDARLAVNTGELFF. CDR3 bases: TGTGCTAGTGGTCTCCTTTTGGACGCCCGGCTAGCGGTGAACACCGGGGAGCTGTTTTTT.

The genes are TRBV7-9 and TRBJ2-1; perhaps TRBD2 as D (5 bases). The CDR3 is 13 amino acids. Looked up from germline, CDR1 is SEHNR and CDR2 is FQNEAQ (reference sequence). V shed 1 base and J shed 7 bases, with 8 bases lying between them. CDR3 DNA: TGTGCCAGCAGCTTAGTTCCGGGGAATGAGCAGTTCTTC. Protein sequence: CASSLVPGNEQFF.

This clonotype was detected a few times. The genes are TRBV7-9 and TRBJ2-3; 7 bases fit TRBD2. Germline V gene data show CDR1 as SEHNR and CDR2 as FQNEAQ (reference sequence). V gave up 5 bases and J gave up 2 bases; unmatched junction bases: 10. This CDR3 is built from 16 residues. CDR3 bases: TGTGCCAGCAGCGCACACCGGGACTATATCACAGATACGCAGTATTTT. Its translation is CASSAHRDYITDTQYF.

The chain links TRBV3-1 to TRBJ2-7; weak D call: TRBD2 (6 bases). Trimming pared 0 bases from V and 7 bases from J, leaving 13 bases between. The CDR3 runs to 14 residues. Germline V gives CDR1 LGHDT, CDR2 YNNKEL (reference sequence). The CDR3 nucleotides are TGTGCCAGCAGCCAAGATAGGGACTCGCGGGAGCAGTACTTC. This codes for CASSQDRDSREQYF.

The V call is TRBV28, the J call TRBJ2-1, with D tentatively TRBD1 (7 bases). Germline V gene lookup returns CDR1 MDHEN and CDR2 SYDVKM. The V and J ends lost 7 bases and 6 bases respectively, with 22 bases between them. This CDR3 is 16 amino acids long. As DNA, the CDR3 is TGTGCCAGCACATCAGGGGGGTACAGAAATGTCAATGAGCAGTTCTTC. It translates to CASTSGGYRNVNEQFF.

CDR3 nucleotides: TGTGCCAGCAGTTACATTGGGGAAGAGCAGTTCTTC. The encoded protein is CASSYIGEEQFF. The chain employs TRBV11-2 and TRBJ2-1; D is uncertain. Trimming left V 6 bases short and J 10 bases short, with 13 bases between. Germline V gene data show CDR1 as SGHAT and CDR2 as FQNNGV. The CDR3 spans 12 residues.

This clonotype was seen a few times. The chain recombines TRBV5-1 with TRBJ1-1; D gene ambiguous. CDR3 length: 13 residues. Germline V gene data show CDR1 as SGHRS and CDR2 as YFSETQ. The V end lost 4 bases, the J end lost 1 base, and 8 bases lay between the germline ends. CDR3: CASSTNPNTEAFF. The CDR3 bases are TGCGCCAGCAGCACTAACCCGAACACTGAAGCTTTCTTT.

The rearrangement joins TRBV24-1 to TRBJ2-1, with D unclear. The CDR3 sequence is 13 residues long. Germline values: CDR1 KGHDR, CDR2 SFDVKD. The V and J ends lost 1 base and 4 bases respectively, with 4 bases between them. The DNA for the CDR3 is TGTGCCACCAGTGATTTTGGATACAATGAGCAGTTCTTC. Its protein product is CATSDFGYNEQFF.

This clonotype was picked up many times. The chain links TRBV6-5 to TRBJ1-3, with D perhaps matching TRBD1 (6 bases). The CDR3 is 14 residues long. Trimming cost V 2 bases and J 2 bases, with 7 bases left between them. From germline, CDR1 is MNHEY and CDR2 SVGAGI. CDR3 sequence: CASSYTGTGNTIYF. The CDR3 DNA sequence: TGTGCCAGCAGTTACACAGGGACTGGAAACACCATATATTTT.